The next 15 T cell receptor beta chains were all read from a single sample in a study of OX40 agonist ivuxolimab in advanced cancers. TCRdb's table, derived via immunoSEQ multiplex PCR, lists solely in-frame clones and lacks some. The data hold about 98,000 clones, with approximately 91% observed a single time. This specimen was CD4+ or CD8+ T cells sorted from blood, taken in a trial of the OX40 agonist ivuxolimab. These receptors originate from an adult with an advanced solid tumor such as melanoma, head and neck, liver or kidney cancer.

This clone was seen a handful of times. This chain links TRBV19 with TRBJ2-3; D might be TRBD1 or TRBD2, each matching 5 bases. Germline V gives CDR1 LNHDA, CDR2 SQIVND (reference sequence). The CDR3 is made up of 16 amino acids. The ends were cut back, 4 bases at V and 0 bases at J, with 14 bases in the middle. Here the CDR3 DNA reads TGTGCCAGTAGTACCCGGGACCCGATTAGCACAGATACGCAGTATTTT. Protein sequence: CASSTRDPISTDTQYF.

This rearrangement joins TRBV10-3 to TRBJ1-1, with no clear D. This CDR3 spans 13 amino acids. Per germline, CDR1 ENHRY and CDR2 SYGVKD. V lost 4 bases and J lost 1, with 7 bases in between. As DNA, the CDR3 is TGTGCCATCAGTGGAGGGAGGAACACTGAAGCTTTCTTT. Translation: CAISGGRNTEAFF.

This sequence joins TRBV6-5 and TRBJ2-2; 9 bases align to TRBD1. Looked up from germline, CDR1 is MNHEY and CDR2 is SVGAGI. V shed 0 bases and J 5 bases; nucleotides not matched to a gene: 4. The CDR3 loop spans 16 amino acids. Written as DNA, the CDR3 is TGTGCCAGCAGTTACTCAAACAGGGGGCAAACCGGGGAGCTGTTTTTT. Its protein product is CASSYSNRGQTGELFF.

The J gene is TRBJ1-1, the V gene TRBV6-5; D perhaps matches TRBD1 (6 bases). The CDR3 extends over 15 amino acids. Germline V gene sequence: CDR1 MNHEY, CDR2 SVGAGI. V was cut by 0 bases and J by 2 bases, with 10 bases left in between. CDR3 region: CASSYSGGGNTEAFF. DNA for the CDR3: TGTGCCAGCAGTTACTCTGGGGGCGGCAACACTGAAGCTTTCTTT.

V and J are TRBV7-9 and TRBJ1-2; perhaps TRBD1 as D (6 bases). CDR3 length: 17 residues. Per germline, CDR1 SEHNR and CDR2 FQNEAQ (reference sequence). V lost 4 bases, J lost 5 bases, and 23 bases lay in between. CDR3 amino acids: CASSYGGPLDSEYGYTF. The CDR3 DNA follows: TGTGCCAGCAGCTATGGGGGGCCCCTGGACTCTGAGTATGGCTACACCTTC.

The rearrangement joins TRBV7-8 to TRBJ1-6; D call uncertain. CDR3 length equals 14 residues. Per the germline V gene, CDR1 is SGHVS and CDR2 is FQNEAQ. The ends were cut back, 0 bases at V and 8 bases at J, with 8 bases in the middle. The CDR3 DNA follows: TGTGCCAGCAGCTTAGCTCTCGGAGATTCACCCCTCCACTTT. This codes for CASSLALGDSPLHF.

The rearrangement joins TRBV2 to TRBJ1-5, with D unclear. CDR3 length: 12 amino acids. V lost 6 bases and J 9 bases, leaving 12 bases between the germline ends. Looked up from germline, CDR1 is SNHLY and CDR2 is FYNNEI. CDR3 in DNA: TGTGCCAGCAGAGGAATTGAGGGGCCCCAGCATTTT. As protein: CASRGIEGPQHF.

This sequence joins TRBV5-1 and TRBJ2-5; 7 bases match TRBD2. V shed 7 bases, J shed 3 bases, and the junction held 12 bases outside the gene matches. CDR3 length equals 15 residues. Looked up from germline, CDR1 is SGHRS and CDR2 is YFSETQ. CDR3 in amino acids: CASAPSGAAEETQYF. The CDR3 nucleotides are TGCGCCAGCGCCCCAAGCGGGGCAGCAGAAGAGACCCAGTACTTC.

This clone was picked up a small number of times. The gene calls are TRBV18 and TRBJ2-3; TRBD2 matches at 8 bases. The CDR3 has 15 amino acids. Germline V CDR1 and CDR2: KGHSH, LQKENI. The ends lost 0 bases at V and 9 bases at J; junction bases unmatched: 8. CDR3 protein: CASSPPSTSGQTQYF. The CDR3 nucleotides are TGTGCCAGCTCACCACCTAGTACTAGCGGCCAAACGCAGTATTTT.

This clone showed up just once. V gene TRBV9 combines with J gene TRBJ2-1, with a possible D match to TRBD2 (5 bases). V was trimmed by 1 base and J by 0 bases, leaving 8 bases between them. This CDR3 is 15 amino acids long. CDR1 and CDR2 (germline): SGDLS, YYNGEE. CDR3 sequence reads: CASSVRGYSYNEQFF. The CDR3 region has the DNA TGTGCCAGCAGCGTACGGGGTTACTCCTACAATGAGCAGTTCTTC.

The chain couples TRBV2 to TRBJ2-2; D remains unclear. CDR1 and CDR2 (germline): SNHLY, FYNNEI. The CDR3 extends over 12 amino acids. V dropped 8 bases and J dropped 3 bases, with 7 bases sitting between them. The CDR3 coding sequence is TGTGCCAGCCTGTCTTACACCGGGGAGCTGTTTTTT. Its protein is CASLSYTGELFF.

In its sample, this clone was seen once. The chain combines TRBV27 with TRBJ1-2; D is unclear. Germline V gene data show CDR1 as MNHEY and CDR2 as SMNVEV (reference sequence). The CDR3 consists of 14 residues. V was cut by 5 bases and J by 8 bases, with 18 bases left in between. The CDR3 DNA reads TGTGCCAGCAGTCCCCTTAGCGTAACGGTGGGCTACACCTTC. It translates to CASSPLSVTVGYTF.

The chain carries TRBV4-2 and TRBJ2-1; maybe TRBD1 (5 bases). The germline V and J ends were trimmed by 4 bases and 7 bases, with 14 bases remaining between them. The CDR3 sequence is 14 residues long. Germline lookup yields CDR1 LGHNA and CDR2 YNFKEQ. Here the CDR3 DNA reads TGTGCCAGCAGCCGGGGTGAGGCAGGGAATGAGCAGTTCTTC. Amino acids: CASSRGEAGNEQFF.

The chain uses TRBV7-9 and TRBJ2-3; D gene ambiguous. The CDR3 totals 11 residues. The germline V and J ends were trimmed by 8 bases and 8 bases, with 11 bases remaining between them. CDR1 and CDR2 (germline): SEHNR, FQNEAQ (reference sequence). The CDR3 DNA follows: TGTGCCAGCCGCTCTGATGGTACGCAGTATTTT. Translated: CASRSDGTQYF.

The chain recombines TRBV5-1 with TRBJ2-3; 8 bases agree with TRBD1. The CDR3 sequence is 16 residues long. In germline, CDR1 is SGHRS, CDR2 YFSETQ. Trimming cost V 3 bases and J 6 bases; bases outside gene matches: 12. CDR3: CASSWTGQELLDTQYF. The CDR3 coding sequence is TGCGCCAGCAGCTGGACGGGACAGGAGCTTCTTGATACGCAGTATTTT.